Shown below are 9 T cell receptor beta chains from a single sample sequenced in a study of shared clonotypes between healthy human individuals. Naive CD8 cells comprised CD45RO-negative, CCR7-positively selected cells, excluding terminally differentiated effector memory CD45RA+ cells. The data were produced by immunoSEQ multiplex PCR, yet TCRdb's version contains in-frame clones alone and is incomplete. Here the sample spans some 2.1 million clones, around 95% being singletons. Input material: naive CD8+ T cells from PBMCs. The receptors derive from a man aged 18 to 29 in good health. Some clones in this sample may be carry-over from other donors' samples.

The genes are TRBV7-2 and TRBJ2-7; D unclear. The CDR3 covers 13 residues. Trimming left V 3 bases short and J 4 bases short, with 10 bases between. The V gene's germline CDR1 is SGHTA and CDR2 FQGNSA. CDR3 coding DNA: TGTGCCAGCAGCTTTTATGCTTCGTACGAGCAGTACTTC. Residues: CASSFYASYEQYF.

CDR3 protein: CASSNLPVGDNYGYTF. The CDR3 bases are TGTGCCAGCAGCAATTTGCCGGTAGGGGATAACTATGGCTACACCTTC. The chain recombines TRBV27 with TRBJ1-2; D is possibly TRBD1 (5 bases). The germline gives CDR1 MNHEY, CDR2 SMNVEV (reference sequence). Trimming removed 6 bases at V and 1 base at J, with 18 bases between. The length of the CDR3 is 16 residues.

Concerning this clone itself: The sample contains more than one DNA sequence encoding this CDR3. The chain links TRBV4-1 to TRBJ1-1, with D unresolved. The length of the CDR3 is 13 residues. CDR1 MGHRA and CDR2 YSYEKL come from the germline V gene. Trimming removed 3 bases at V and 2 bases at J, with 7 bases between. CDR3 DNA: TGCGCCAGCAGCCACTCAGGAAACACTGAAGCTTTCTTT. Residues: CASSHSGNTEAFF.

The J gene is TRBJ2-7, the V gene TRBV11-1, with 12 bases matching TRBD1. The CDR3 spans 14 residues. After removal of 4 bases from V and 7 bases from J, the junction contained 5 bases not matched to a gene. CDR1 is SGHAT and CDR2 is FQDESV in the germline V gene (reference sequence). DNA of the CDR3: TGTGCCAGCAGCTCGGGACAGGGGGCGGAAGAGCAGTACTTC. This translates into CASSSGQGAEEQYF.

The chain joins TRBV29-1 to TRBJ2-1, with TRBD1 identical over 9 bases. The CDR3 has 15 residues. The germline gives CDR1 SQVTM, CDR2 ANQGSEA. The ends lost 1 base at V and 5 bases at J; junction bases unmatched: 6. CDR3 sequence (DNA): TGCAGCGTTGAAGCTACAGGGGGCGGCCACAATGAGCAGTTCTTC. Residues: CSVEATGGGHNEQFF.

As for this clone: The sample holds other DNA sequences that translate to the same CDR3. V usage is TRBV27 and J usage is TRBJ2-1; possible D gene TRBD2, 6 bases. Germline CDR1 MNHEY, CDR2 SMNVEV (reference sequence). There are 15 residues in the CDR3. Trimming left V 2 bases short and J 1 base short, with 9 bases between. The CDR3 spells CASSLGGFSYNEQFF. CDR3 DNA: TGTGCCAGCAGTTTAGGGGGGTTTTCCTACAATGAGCAGTTCTTC.

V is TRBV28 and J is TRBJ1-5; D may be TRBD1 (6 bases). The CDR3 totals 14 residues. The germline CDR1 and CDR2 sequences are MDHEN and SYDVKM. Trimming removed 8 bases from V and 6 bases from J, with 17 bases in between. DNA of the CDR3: TGTGCCAGCGAGGGGGGGGGTATGGGTCAGCCCCAGCATTTT. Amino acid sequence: CASEGGGMGQPQHF.

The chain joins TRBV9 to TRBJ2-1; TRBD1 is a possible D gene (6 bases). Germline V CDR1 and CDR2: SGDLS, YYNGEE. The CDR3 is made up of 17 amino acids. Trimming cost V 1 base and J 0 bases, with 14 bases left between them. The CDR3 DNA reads TGTGCCAGCAGCGTATCCGGTGGGACAAACTCCTACAATGAGCAGTTCTTC. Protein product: CASSVSGGTNSYNEQFF.

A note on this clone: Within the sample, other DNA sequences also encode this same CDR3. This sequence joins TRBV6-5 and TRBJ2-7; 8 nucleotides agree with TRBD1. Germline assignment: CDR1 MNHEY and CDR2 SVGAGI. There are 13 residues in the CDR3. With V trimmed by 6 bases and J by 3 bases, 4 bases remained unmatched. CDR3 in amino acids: CASSSGQGYEQYF. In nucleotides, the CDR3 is TGTGCCAGCAGCTCCGGACAGGGCTACGAGCAGTACTTC.